This T cell receptor beta chain was captured by sequencing in a study of blood T cell repertoires in COVID-19. V was trimmed by 6 bases and J by 2 bases, leaving 20 bases between them. This CDR3 comprises 16 residues. Germline lookup yields CDR1 MDHEN and CDR2 SYDVKM. As originally analysed: For nucleated cells, counts were estimated from reference gene primer amplification. Data came from immunoSEQ multiplex PCR; TCRdb stores just in-frame clones and leaves some out. Clone size and V and J calls were adopted from that table, with D and trimming inferred from the DNA. The sample has fewer than 100,000 clones; 82% are singletons.

Material: peripheral blood. The receptor was isolated from a human donor in a cohort sampled during active COVID-19. The chain employs TRBV28 and TRBJ2-7, with D perhaps TRBD1 (6 bases). The CDR3 region is CASRWSGRQGTYEQYF. CDR3 bases: TGTGCCAGCAGATGGTCGGGAAGGCAGGGGACCTACGAGCAGTACTTC.